The entry below gives a single TCR beta chain sequence along with its context. Its cognate antigen is unknown. This sample is drawn from a study of cytomegalovirus exposure and HLA in healthy donors. Notes on the study in general: In vitro data verified three CMV-associated chains as specific for CMV antigens. Reported results showed that the classifier diagnosed cytomegalovirus status with high specificity and sensitivity. That first-cohort TCR clusters tended to co-occur in the 90 to 150 validation repertoires was found in a later analysis. Among TCR beta chains, those listed as cytomegalovirus-associated numbered around 160.

Method: immunoSEQ multiplex PCR; TCRdb's copy keeps in-frame clones and lacks some. The sample includes approximately 260,000 clones, 86% of them seen just once. Germline V gene data show CDR1 as LNHDA and CDR2 as SQIVND (reference sequence). The J segment lost 5 bases and the V segment lost 5 bases, leaving 6 bases of the junction unmatched. The CDR3 has 14 amino acids. The chain carries TRBV19 and TRBJ2-5, with 9 positions matching TRBD1. The specimen was PBMCs. The source is a woman under 40 in good health and CMV-seropositive. In DNA form, the CDR3 reads TGTGCCAGTAGTTACGGACAGGGGACGGAGACCCAGTACTTC. Protein sequence: CASSYGQGTETQYF.